Following are 32 T cell receptor beta chains from one sample sequenced in a study of cytomegalovirus exposure and HLA in healthy donors. PCR involved 60 Vbeta and 13 Jbeta primers. The method was immunoSEQ multiplex PCR; TCRdb's version includes in-frame clones alone and lacks a portion of them. This sample carries 70,000 to 95,000 clones, 60% to 80% of them seen once, and the ten largest clones take roughly 2.2%. The specimen sequenced was PBMCs. Receptors were obtained from a man aged 35-49 years in good health and CMV-seronegative.

This rearrangement joins TRBV4-1 to TRBJ2-1, with 12 nucleotides matching TRBD2. The CDR3 spans 16 residues. V trimming: 1 base; J trimming: 7 bases; junction bases outside the gene matches: 5. Germline V lookup: CDR1 MGHRA, CDR2 YSYEKL. CDR3 bases: TGCGCCAGCAGCCAAGGCGATCTAGCGGGAGGGAATGAGCAGTTCTTC. Protein sequence: CASSQGDLAGGNEQFF.

The gene calls are TRBV9 and TRBJ1-1, with D hard to call. The germline V gene encodes CDR1 SGDLS and CDR2 YYNGEE. V lost 2 bases and J lost 6, with 14 bases in between. The CDR3 contains 14 residues. The CDR3: CASSVLLEPSEAFF. The CDR3 region has the DNA TGTGCCAGCAGCGTTCTTTTGGAGCCGTCTGAAGCTTTCTTT.

This clone has just one count. The rearrangement joins TRBV4-1 to TRBJ1-2; D is unclear. Germline CDR1 MGHRA, CDR2 YSYEKL. This CDR3 is built from 15 residues. The V gene lost 3 bases and the J gene lost 4 bases, with 15 bases spanning the gap. CDR3 nucleotides: TGCGCCAGCAGCCAGGGTCTAGTATCGGGCTATGGCTACACCTTC. Protein sequence: CASSQGLVSGYGYTF.

The genes are TRBV5-1 and TRBJ1-1; D unresolved. The CDR3 consists of 15 residues. The V gene's germline CDR1 is SGHRS and CDR2 YFSETQ. V was trimmed by 4 bases and J by 1 base, leaving 14 bases between them. CDR3 nucleotides: TGCGCCAGCAGCCCGCTGGGGAGGGAGAACACTGAAGCTTTCTTT. Amino acids: CASSPLGRENTEAFF.

This clone was detected only a few times. The chain couples TRBV10-2 to TRBJ2-7; 9 nucleotides line up with TRBD2. J was trimmed by 7 bases and V by 6 bases; bases with no gene match: 10. CDR1 is WSHSY, CDR2 SAAADI, per germline. The CDR3 runs 14 residues. The CDR3 protein is CASSRPGLAAEQYF. The CDR3 DNA reads TGCGCCAGCAGCCGACCGGGACTAGCAGCTGAGCAGTACTTC.

CDR3 sequence: CASSWTSSGANVLTF. As DNA, the CDR3 is TGTGCCAGCAGCTGGACTAGCTCTGGGGCCAACGTCCTGACTTTC. J is TRBJ2-6 and V is TRBV7-8; 7 bases are a match to TRBD2. The CDR3 has 15 amino acids. Germline lookup yields CDR1 SGHVS and CDR2 FQNEAQ. With 4 bases clipped from V and 0 bases from J, the junction kept 0 bases outside the gene matches.

This rearrangement joins TRBV5-1 to TRBJ2-7; the D is unclear. Germline loops: CDR1 SGHRS, CDR2 YFSETQ. This CDR3 contains 15 residues. V lost 0 bases and J lost 1, with 11 bases in between. The DNA of the CDR3 is TGCGCCAGCAGCTTGGGGTTTGAGAATTCCTACGAGCAGTACTTC. This sequence encodes CASSLGFENSYEQYF.

This clone was seen a single time. The gene calls are TRBV29-1 and TRBJ1-1, with TRBD1 matching 7 bases. This CDR3 spans 13 amino acids. Germline lookup yields CDR1 SQVTM and CDR2 ANQGSEA. The CDR3 region has the DNA TGCACCTACTCCCGACAGGGAATAGCTGAAGCTTTCTTT. The encoded protein is CTYSRQGIAEAFF.

The V gene is TRBV7-6, the J gene TRBJ2-5, with 7 nucleotides matching TRBD2. Judging by the DNA end, TRBJ2-7 fits better; the J call may be wrong. The germline CDR1 and CDR2 sequences are SGHVS and FNYEAQ. The CDR3 is 14 residues long. The CDR3 DNA follows: TGTGCCAGCAGCTTATCCCTAGCGGCCTACGAGCAGTACTTC. Protein product: CASSLSLAAYEQYF.

V and J are TRBV6-5 and TRBJ2-7; D possibly corresponds to TRBD2 (6 bases). V shed 0 bases and J shed 3 bases, with 9 bases lying between them. CDR1 and CDR2 from the germline V gene are MNHEY and SVGAGI. This CDR3 is 14 amino acids long. The CDR3: CASSYSREVYEQYF. The CDR3 DNA reads as TGTGCCAGCAGTTACTCGAGGGAGGTCTACGAGCAGTACTTC.

This rearrangement joins TRBV5-1 to TRBJ1-1, with a possible D match to TRBD1 (5 bases). Germline V lookup: CDR1 SGHRS, CDR2 YFSETQ. V lost 4 bases to trimming and J lost 7 bases, with 17 bases between them. This CDR3 comprises 14 residues. This chain's CDR3 is CASSRAGGTGEAFF. The CDR3 coding sequence is TGCGCCAGCAGCCGCGCGGGGGGAACAGGTGAAGCTTTCTTT.

The CDR3 DNA reads TGCGCCAGCAGCCTGGGACAGGGGGCCTTAGGCTCCTATAATTCACCCCTCCACTTT. Translation: CASSLGQGALGSYNSPLHF. The chain carries TRBV5-1 and TRBJ1-6; 12 bases are shared with TRBD1. The CDR3 loop spans 19 amino acids. Germline CDR1 reads SGHRS; CDR2 reads YFSETQ. After removal of 4 bases from V and 0 bases from J, the junction contained 8 bases not matched to a gene.

This chain connects TRBV6-5 to TRBJ2-1, with 12 bases lining up with TRBD2. The V gene's germline CDR1 is MNHEY and CDR2 SVGAGI. J gave up 8 bases and V 5 bases, and 4 bases lay outside the gene matches. The CDR3 spans 14 residues. DNA for the CDR3: TGTGCCAGCAGTAGGACTAGCGGGATTCATGAGCAGTTCTTC. Protein sequence: CASSRTSGIHEQFF.

The CDR3 is CAISDYRGLAARSSYNEQFF. In DNA form, the CDR3 reads TGTGCCATCAGTGACTACCGGGGACTAGCGGCCCGGAGCTCCTACAATGAGCAGTTCTTC. This chain uses TRBV10-3 with TRBJ2-1; 11 nucleotides line up with TRBD2. There are 20 residues in the CDR3. Germline-derived CDR1 and CDR2 are ENHRY and SYGVKD. The V gene end was trimmed by 3 bases and the J gene end by 0 bases; junction bases not matched to a gene: 13.

The gene calls are TRBV6-1 and TRBJ2-7; 11 bases line up with TRBD1. Germline V gene sequence: CDR1 MNHNS, CDR2 SASEGT. This CDR3 region has 15 residues. The trim removed 6 bases at V and 0 bases at J, leaving 4 bases unmatched. The CDR3 DNA reads TGTGCCAGCAGCCAGGACAGGGGGCCCTCCTACGAGCAGTACTTC. This translates into CASSQDRGPSYEQYF.

The V and J genes are TRBV5-1 and TRBJ2-1, with 9 bases matching TRBD2. This CDR3 is 16 amino acids long. V lost 4 bases, J lost 2 bases, and 7 bases stayed unmatched. Germline V gene lookup returns CDR1 SGHRS and CDR2 YFSETQ. In DNA form, the CDR3 reads TGCGCCAGCAGCCCAGAAAGCGGGGGGCCCTACAATGAGCAGTTCTTC. It yields the protein CASSPESGGPYNEQFF.

The sample holds a few counts of this clone. The chain employs TRBV6-1 and TRBJ1-1; 8 bases are a match to TRBD1. The germline V gene has CDR1 MNHNS and CDR2 SASEGT. Trimming removed 5 bases from V and 4 bases from J; junction bases left unmatched: 9. The CDR3 contains 15 residues. This CDR3 is CASSLATGESTEAFF. The CDR3 DNA is TGTGCCAGCAGTTTAGCGACAGGGGAGAGCACTGAAGCTTTCTTT.

This chain joins TRBV28 and TRBJ1-2; no definite D call. The V and J ends lost 8 bases and 7 bases respectively, with 23 bases between them. From germline, CDR1 is MDHEN and CDR2 SYDVKM. The CDR3 is made up of 15 amino acids. CDR3 nucleotide sequence: TGTGCCAGCGCGGGCGGAAAGGGTTGGTGGGGTGGCTACACCTTC. This sequence encodes CASAGGKGWWGGYTF.

This clone was observed a few times. The rearrangement links TRBV6-6 to TRBJ1-1, with D unclear. The germline gives CDR1 MNHNY, CDR2 SVGAGI (reference sequence). V lost 2 bases and J lost 8, with 12 bases in between. The CDR3 is 13 amino acids. CDR3 DNA sequence: TGTGCCAGCAGTTACGAGACTCGGAAGGAAGCTTTCTTT. Protein product: CASSYETRKEAFF.

The chain carries TRBV19 and TRBJ1-2; 9 bases align to TRBD1. The CDR3 sequence is 14 residues long. Germline values: CDR1 LNHDA, CDR2 SQIVND (reference sequence). V gave up 6 bases and J gave up 4 bases; unmatched junction bases: 6. The CDR3: CASRRTGASYGYTF. The CDR3 DNA follows: TGTGCCAGTAGGAGGACAGGGGCGAGCTATGGCTACACCTTC.

This clone has a handful of counts. Other DNA sequences within the sample encode an identical CDR3. The chain links TRBV6-6 to TRBJ2-5, with D tentatively TRBD1 (6 bases). Trimming left V 2 bases short and J 1 base short, with 8 bases between. The germline V gene has CDR1 MNHNY and CDR2 SVGAGI (reference sequence). This CDR3 comprises 14 residues. In nucleotides, the CDR3 is TGTGCCAGCAGTTACGGGGGCCCCCAAGAGACCCAGTACTTC. Translation gives CASSYGGPQETQYF.

The chain links TRBV5-6 to TRBJ2-7; D not certain. The V gene lost 2 bases and the J gene lost 4 bases, with 7 bases spanning the gap. Per the germline V gene, CDR1 is SGHDT and CDR2 is YYEEEE. The CDR3 totals 12 residues. CDR3 nucleotides: TGTGCCAGCAGCTTCACGGTGTACGAGCAGTACTTC. As protein: CASSFTVYEQYF. Complete variable domain (other parts from reference TRBV5-6 and TRBJ2-7): DAGVTQSPTHLIKTRGQQVTLRCSPKSGHDTVSWYQQALGQGPQFIFQYYEEEERQRGNFPDRFSGHQFPNYSSELNVNALLLGDSALYLCASSFTVYEQYFGPGTRLTVT.

This clone was observed a few times. The rearrangement uses TRBV7-2 and TRBJ2-7; TRBD2 aligns across 9 bases. The CDR3 runs 15 residues. V shed 10 bases, J shed 0 bases, and the junction held 10 bases outside the gene matches. Germline V lookup: CDR1 SGHTA, CDR2 FQGNSA. The CDR3 nucleotides read TGTGCCACAGCGGAGGCGGGGGGGACCTCCTACGAGCAGTACTTC. Translating gives CATAEAGGTSYEQYF.

The chain uses TRBV7-9 and TRBJ2-1, with 8 bases aligning to TRBD2. CDR3 length: 15 residues. From germline, CDR1 is SEHNR and CDR2 FQNEAQ (reference sequence). V lost 4 bases to trimming and J lost 7 bases; unmatched junction nucleotides: 9. CDR3 nucleotides: TGTGCCAGCAGCTGGACTAGCAGGGGTTCGAATGAGCAGTTCTTC. The encoded protein is CASSWTSRGSNEQFF.

The chain employs TRBV2 and TRBJ1-1; D ambiguous. The germline V gene has CDR1 SNHLY and CDR2 FYNNEI. Deletions cut 8 bases from V and 0 bases from J, with 22 bases between. The CDR3 is made up of 17 amino acids. The CDR3 protein is CASWLGRQLVMNTEAFF. In DNA form, the CDR3 reads TGTGCCAGCTGGTTGGGCCGGCAATTAGTAATGAACACTGAAGCTTTCTTT.

The V call is TRBV7-6, the J call TRBJ1-1; 11 bases are a match to TRBD1. CDR1 and CDR2 (germline): SGHVS, FNYEAQ. Trimming took 5 bases from V and 10 from J; bases not matched to a gene: 15. This CDR3 contains 16 residues. The CDR3 reads CASSPRPGQGEKGAFF. The DNA of the CDR3 is TGTGCCAGCAGCCCCCGACCGGGACAGGGGGAAAAAGGAGCTTTCTTT.

This clone was seen once. This chain connects TRBV6-5 to TRBJ1-3; D unresolved. The length of the CDR3 is 16 residues. Trimming removed 3 bases at V and 0 bases at J, with 12 bases between. The germline gives CDR1 MNHEY, CDR2 SVGAGI. This CDR3 is CASSYQQRTSGNTIYF. The CDR3 region has the DNA TGTGCCAGCAGTTATCAACAGAGAACCTCTGGAAACACCATATATTTT.

This clone was seen more than once but under ten times. This chain uses TRBV30 with TRBJ1-5; a weak D match, TRBD1 (5 bases). The CDR3 runs to 13 residues. Germline V lookup: CDR1 GTSNPN, CDR2 SVGIG (reference sequence). Trimming stripped 2 bases from V and 6 bases from J, with 11 bases between. In DNA, the CDR3 is TGTGCCTGGAGTTCTCAAGACAGTCAGCCCCAGCATTTT. Translated, it gives CAWSSQDSQPQHF.

In its sample, this clone was seen a few times. CDR3 amino acids: CASSPSGVGNTIYF. CDR3 DNA sequence: TGTGCCAGCTCACCCTCCGGGGTAGGAAACACCATATATTTT. V is TRBV18 and J is TRBJ1-3; D unresolved. The length of the CDR3 is 14 residues. V gave up 3 bases and J gave up 4 bases, with 10 bases separating them. CDR1 and CDR2 from the germline V gene are KGHSH and LQKENI.

The CDR3 bases are TGTGCCTGGAGTGTACGTGCAGGGGGCAACTATGGCTACACCTTC. Its translation is CAWSVRAGGNYGYTF. The V gene is TRBV30, the J gene TRBJ1-2; 8 bases align to TRBD1. This CDR3 spans 15 amino acids. Germline trimming cut 0 bases from V and 2 bases from J; bases unmatched to any gene: 5. Germline values: CDR1 GTSNPN, CDR2 SVGIG (reference sequence).

The V call is TRBV5-1, the J call TRBJ2-1; 7 bases are a match to TRBD2. CDR3 length equals 15 residues. Trimming took 0 bases from V and 6 from J; bases not matched to a gene: 6. Germline V gene data show CDR1 as SGHRS and CDR2 as YFSETQ. The CDR3 DNA is TGCGCCAGCAGCTTGGGCTGGCGGGAGAGCAATGAGCAGTTCTTC. Protein sequence: CASSLGWRESNEQFF.

This clone was counted only a few times. J is TRBJ2-5 and V is TRBV5-5; TRBD2 matches 16 bases. The germline V gene encodes CDR1 SGHKS and CDR2 YYEKEE (reference sequence). The ends lost 4 bases at V and 0 bases at J; junction bases unmatched: 3. This CDR3 is built from 17 residues. CDR3 bases: TGTGCCAGCAGCCCGGGACTAGCGGGGGGGTACCAAGAGACCCAGTACTTC. Amino acid sequence: CASSPGLAGGYQETQYF.